The T cell receptor (beta chain) described here comes from a study of T cell changes during pregnancy in multiple sclerosis. The assay was immunoSEQ multiplex PCR, and TCRdb's table has in-frame clones only and misses some. The table shows about 110,000 clones, with roughly 92% occurring only once. This CDR3 region has 14 residues. Germline-derived CDR1 and CDR2 are MNHNS and SASEGT. The V end was cut by 2 bases, the J end by 5 bases, with 10 bases between. The V gene is TRBV6-1, the J gene TRBJ2-1; D not resolved. This sample comprised peripheral blood, obtained in the third trimester of pregnancy. The origin of this receptor is a female donor in good health, enrolled as a control in a pregnancy study. The CDR3 DNA reads TGTGCCAGCAGTGAAAGGCTACTAAACAATGAGCAGTTCTTC. Its translation: CASSERLLNNEQFF.